This record covers a single TCR beta chain. What antigen it recognizes has not been identified. Within one base of it there is no much larger clone, and no base qualities were kept. Using the deep immunoSEQ assay, multiplex PCR amplified TCR CDR3 regions from genomic DNA. Extracted genomic DNA from each cell subset was distributed evenly across all wells of several immunoSEQ 96-well plates, and each plate was treated as a replicate. For sorted subsets, each replicate PCR was loaded with about 0.2 ug genomic DNA, equivalent to 30,000 or so T cell genomes. Purified libraries were measured with a Qubit 3.0 fluorometer, size-checked on a Bioanalyzer 2100, and measured again with the KAPA Library Quantification kit. Every immunoSEQ 96-well plate was sequenced on a separate single-read 150-cycle Illumina NextSeq 550 flow cell. Under the source paper's analysis protocol: Because the immunoSEQ output included only junctional sequences and no quality scores, the filtering could not be the same as the filtering used for full-length reads. To assign V/J genes and CDR3, sequences were annotated against IMGT germline references using PyIR, a Python wrapper for IgBLAST v1.9. Any read was removed if the V/J assignment was weak (E-value above 1e-6), the CDR3 was missing, or the read contained stop codons, out-of-frame junctions, or ambiguous translated residues. V3J clonotypes were defined as sequences sharing an identical inferred V gene, J gene, and CDR3 amino acid sequence. Percentage overlap between repertoires was computed as shared unique clonotypes divided by the size of the smaller repertoire. RTK rarefaction, the Chao1 estimator, and Recon v2.1 estimates of unobserved clonotypes were used to assess repertoire richness. Generation probabilities were computed with OLGA for all TCRbeta clonotypes obtained by the gDNA method from four donors. As stored in TCRdb, this immuneACCESS dataset retains in-frame rearrangements with V and J assigned. A fraction of the clones does not appear; measured against another copy, unresolved V genes explain less than half of the discrepancy, and the remainder lacks a known reason. V and J calls and clone size are as listed in that table; D and trimming were resolved from the DNA. Here the sample has some 900,000 clones; 70% to 85% occur a single time. Approximately 1.5% of the sample rests with the top ten.

This sample stems from a study of shared clonotypes between healthy human individuals (dated by TCRdb to 2020 to 2021). Study-wide context: Three men and a couple of women, aged 18 to 49 years, made up the cohort. To increase sequencing depth and limit assay-specific biases, TCR repertoire library preparation and sequencing were carried out by different laboratories using diverse techniques. To estimate repertoire size and how much clonotype sharing occurs between individuals, the study deeply sequenced the blood TCR repertoires of five healthy adults. Between about 0.8 and 9 billion PBMCs per donor were obtained by leukapheresis. For each donor, CD4 naive and CD4 memory were each run on three plates, CD8 naive on two plates, and CD8 memory on one plate.

The donors were healthy, HIV-negative adults who had no recently reported acute infections or vaccinations. Every donor was a Caucasian adult residing in Nashville, Tennessee, USA. CD4+ T cells were enriched through magnetic negative selection, after which naive cells were positively selected on CD45RA and the remaining negative fraction served as the memory subset. After blood collection by leukapheresis, PBMCs were isolated using Ficoll-Histopaque density gradient centrifugation and then cryopreserved in the vapor phase of liquid nitrogen. Purity and quantity of every magnetically sorted T cell population were checked by analytical flow cytometry. Each sorted fraction had its genomic DNA isolated and then quantified by UV absorbance on a Nanodrop 2000c. For this chain, trimming is 6 bases at the V end and 4 bases at the J end, and the number of junction bases without a gene match is 5. The CDR3 runs 13 amino acids, cysteine and phenylalanine included. CDR3 DNA only is kept here, 39 bases in frame from base 1. The germline V gene encodes CDR1 MNHNY and CDR2 SVGAGI (reference sequence).

The study at large found these results: The small number of donors limited the genetic and exposure-history diversity represented. Sharing across a few donors was observed for 5% to 6.5% of naive CD4, 3.5% of naive CD8, 2% to 2.5% of memory CD4, and about 0.4% of memory CD8 clonotypes. Incomplete sequencing was indicated by rarefaction of sorted-subset datasets, despite the large sequencing depth. Only blood was sampled, and tissue TCR repertoires likely differ from those in blood. Based on pairwise subsampling, the degree of clonotype sharing among donors was expected to be affected by sequencing depth. Naive subsets generally had larger estimated clonotype richness than memory subsets did. Higher generation probabilities were observed for clonotypes shared by all four sorted-subset donors than for non-shared clonotypes.

This chain joins TRBV6-6 to TRBJ2-7; 8 middle bases align to TRBD2. The clonotype was recovered from a man between 18 and 29 years old in good health. Sequencing used memory CD4+ T cells sorted from blood. The meaning of the sample's cell subset or site label: CD45RA-negative fraction. The CDR3 protein sequence reads: CASRGTSSYEQYF. The bases read TGTGCCAGCAGGGGGACTAGTTCTTACGAGCAGTACTTC.